This T cell receptor beta chain stems from a study of early T cells in non-severe SARS-CoV-2 infection. Background on the study: Sequencing targeted bulk RNA from unsorted whole blood, leaving chains unpaired. General observations from the study: Reliance on VDJdb matching favored anti-spike CD8 responses; private and CD4 specificities were missed.

Attachment of unique molecular identifiers was made to individual cDNA molecules. MiXCR, applied by TCRdb to the 5' RACE reads, yields one record per CDR3 protein. The sample yields some 91,000 distinct CDR3 sequences, 11% seen once. Turning to this clonotype: What it recognizes is unknown.

Per the germline V gene, CDR1 is SEHNR and CDR2 is FQNEAQ (reference sequence). V was shortened by 5 bases and J by 2 bases, with 12 bases between the two germline ends. CDR3 length: 14 residues. J is TRBJ2-5 and V is TRBV7-9, with D maybe TRBD1 (5 bases). This receptor was taken from an adult who was a healthcare worker with PCR-confirmed SARS-CoV-2 infection or an uninfected control (not recorded which). The specimen was whole blood, collected at baseline. The CDR3 DNA sequence: TGTGCCAGCAGCCCGCGACAGACACAAGAGACCCAGTACTTC. Encoded protein: CASSPRQTQETQYF. Combining the CDR3 with reference TRBV7-9 and TRBJ2-5 gives the whole variable domain DTGVSQNPRHKITKRGQNVTFRCDPISEHNRLYWYRQTLGQGPEFLTYFQNEAQLEKSRLLSDRFSAERPKGSFSTLEIQRTEQGDSAMYLCASSPRQTQETQYFGPGTRLLVL.